The source of this T cell receptor (beta chain) is a study of blood T cells in healthy people across ages. The sample, roughly 9.1 milliliters of peripheral blood, was drawn from each donor. Whole-study results and caveats: The fall in TCR beta diversity per million T cells was roughly linear with age. Whereas aged donors had fewer naive CD4+ cells, long-lived donors had more of them and higher diversity.

V was shortened by 6 bases and J by 7 bases, with 18 bases between the two germline ends. The CDR3 totals 14 residues. Germline CDR1 and CDR2: SGHTA and FQGTGA. PCR was performed a second time for about 7 to 12 cycles using a sample-barcoded 5' primer and a J-beta primer mix. Each CDR3 protein is one row after TCRdb ran MiXCR on the 5' RACE reads. The repertoire holds 1.4 million to 1.5 million distinct CDR3 sequences, with around two fifths as singletons. For this clonotype: Antigen unknown.

The chain joins TRBV7-3 to TRBJ2-5; D is perhaps TRBD2 (6 bases). Source material: blood. The receptor's source is a woman aged 18-30 years in good health. The CDR3 DNA follows: TGTGCCAGCAGTTCTCATACCCGAGCGGGGACCCAGTACTTC. Translation gives CASSSHTRAGTQYF.